This is a list of T cell receptor beta chains from one sample in a study of T cell responses to AZD1222 COVID-19 vaccine. The table came from immunoSEQ multiplex PCR; TCRdb's copy has only in-frame clones and leaves some out. The profile shows under 80,000 clones, around 74% of them singletons. Sample: peripheral blood, taken on day 0 of MenACWY control vaccination. Every receptor here comes from an adult in good health. Both conserved end residues are part of each CDR3. The order of the fields is D gene, V gene, J gene, clone size, CDR3 protein, CDR3 DNA. The D gene is left open where the match is weak. The size field is filled for only some rows; it gives once, few, many or a size class.

-,TRBV5-1,TRBJ2-5,once,CASSLGYHAGETQYF,TGCGCCAGCAGCTTGGGATACCACGCGGGAGAGACCCAGTACTTC
-,TRBV11-2,TRBJ2-7,-,CASSTGNEQYF,TGTGCCAGCAGCACAGGTAACGAGCAGTACTTC
TRBD1,TRBV2,TRBJ2-7,-,CASSGRTGAYEQYF,TGTGCCAGCAGTGGTAGGACAGGAGCCTACGAGCAGTACTTC
-,TRBV20-1,TRBJ2-5,-,CSAAGEETQYF,TGCAGTGCCGCAGGGGAAGAGACCCAGTACTTC
-,TRBV6-4,TRBJ2-1,-,CASSVMAGSYNEQFF,TGTGCCAGCAGTGTAATGGCGGGGAGCTACAATGAGCAGTTCTTC
-,TRBV5-6,TRBJ2-1,-,CASSLGGSGEQFF,TGTGCCAGCAGCTTGGGGGGGAGCGGTGAGCAGTTCTTC
TRBD1,TRBV2,TRBJ2-1,-,CASSEAGQLYNEQFF,TGTGCCAGCAGTGAAGCGGGACAGCTTTACAATGAGCAGTTCTTC
TRBD1,TRBV5-1,TRBJ1-2,-,CASSLEGRGTDYGYTF,TGCGCCAGCAGCTTGGAAGGCAGGGGGACGGACTATGGCTACACCTTC
-,TRBV28,TRBJ2-1,-,CASSRLLYNEQFF,TGTGCCAGCAGCAGACTCCTCTACAATGAGCAGTTCTTC
-,TRBV28,TRBJ1-1,-,CASGVGAPTEAFF,TGTGCCAGCGGAGTGGGGGCGCCCACTGAAGCTTTCTTT
-,TRBV7-2,TRBJ2-5,-,CASSRTSETQYF,TGTGCCAGCAGCCGAACCTCAGAGACCCAGTACTTC
-,TRBV5-6,TRBJ2-7,-,CASSLTGTEQYF,TGTGCCAGCAGCTTGACGGGAACCGAGCAGTACTTC
-,TRBV5-1,TRBJ2-5,-,CASSWDWQETQYF,TGCGCCAGCAGCTGGGACTGGCAAGAGACCCAGTACTTC
-,TRBV5-1,TRBJ2-7,-,CASRPGPVQKEQYF,TGCGCCAGCAGGCCGGGACCGGTTCAAAAGGAGCAGTACTTC
-,TRBV28,TRBJ1-1,-,CASSLTGSMNTEAFF,TGTGCCAGCAGTCTAACAGGATCTATGAACACTGAAGCTTTCTTT
-,TRBV27,TRBJ1-3,-,CASTWEGNTIYF,TGTGCCAGCACCTGGGAGGGAAACACCATATATTTT
-,TRBV5-1,TRBJ2-1,-,CASSNDTSRNEQFF,TGCGCCAGCAGCAACGACACGTCGCGCAATGAGCAGTTCTTC